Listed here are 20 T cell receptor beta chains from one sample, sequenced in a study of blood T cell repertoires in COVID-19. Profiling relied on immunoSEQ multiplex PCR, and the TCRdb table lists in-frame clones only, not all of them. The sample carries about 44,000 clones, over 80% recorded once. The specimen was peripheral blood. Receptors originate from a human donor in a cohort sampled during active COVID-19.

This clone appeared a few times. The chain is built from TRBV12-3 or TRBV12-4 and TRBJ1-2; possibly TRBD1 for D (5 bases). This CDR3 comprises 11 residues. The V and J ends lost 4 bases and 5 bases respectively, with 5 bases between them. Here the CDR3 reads CASSSGYGYTF. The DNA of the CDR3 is TGTGCCAGCAGTTCAGGGTATGGCTACACCTTC.

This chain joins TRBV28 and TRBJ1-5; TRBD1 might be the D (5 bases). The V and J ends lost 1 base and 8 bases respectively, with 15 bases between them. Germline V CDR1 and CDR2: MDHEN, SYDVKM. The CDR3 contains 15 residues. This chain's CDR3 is CASSLSQTVLKPQHF. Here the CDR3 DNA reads TGTGCCAGCAGTTTATCCCAGACAGTTTTGAAGCCCCAGCATTTT.

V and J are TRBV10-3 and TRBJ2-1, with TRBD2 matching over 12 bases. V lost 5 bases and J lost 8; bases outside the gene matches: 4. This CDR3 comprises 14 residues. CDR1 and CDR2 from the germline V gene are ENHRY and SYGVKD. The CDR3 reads CAISTTSGSHEQFF. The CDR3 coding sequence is TGTGCCATCAGTACGACTAGCGGGAGTCATGAGCAGTTCTTC.

In nucleotides, the CDR3 is TGTGCCAGCAACCTCCCGGGACTAGGGTCCAATGAGCAGTTCTTC. Its translation is CASNLPGLGSNEQFF. The chain couples TRBV6-5 to TRBJ2-1; 8 bases line up with TRBD2. Trimming removed 7 bases from V and 6 bases from J; junction bases left unmatched: 11. The CDR3 is made up of 15 amino acids. Germline V CDR1 and CDR2: MNHEY, SVGAGI.

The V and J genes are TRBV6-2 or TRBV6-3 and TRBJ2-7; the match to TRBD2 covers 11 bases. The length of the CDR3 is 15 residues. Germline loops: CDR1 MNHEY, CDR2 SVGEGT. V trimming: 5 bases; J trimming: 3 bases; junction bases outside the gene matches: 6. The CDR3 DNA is TGTGCCAGCAGTGGACTAGCGGGCCTCAACTACGAGCAGTACTTC. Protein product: CASSGLAGLNYEQYF.

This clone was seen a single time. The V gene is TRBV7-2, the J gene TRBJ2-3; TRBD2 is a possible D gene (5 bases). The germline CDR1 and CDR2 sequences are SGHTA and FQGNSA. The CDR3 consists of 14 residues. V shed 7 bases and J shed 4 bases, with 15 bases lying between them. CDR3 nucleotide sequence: TGTGCCAGCAAGAAGGAGGTCCATGCAGATACGCAGTATTTT. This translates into CASKKEVHADTQYF.

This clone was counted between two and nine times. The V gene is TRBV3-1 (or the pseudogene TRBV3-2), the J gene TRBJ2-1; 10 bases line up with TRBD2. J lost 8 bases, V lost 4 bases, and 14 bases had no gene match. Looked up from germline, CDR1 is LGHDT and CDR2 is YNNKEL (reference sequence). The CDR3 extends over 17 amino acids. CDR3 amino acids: CASSPASSGGAGDEQFF. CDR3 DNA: TGTGCCAGCAGCCCGGCCTCAAGCGGGGGGGCCGGGGATGAGCAGTTCTTC.

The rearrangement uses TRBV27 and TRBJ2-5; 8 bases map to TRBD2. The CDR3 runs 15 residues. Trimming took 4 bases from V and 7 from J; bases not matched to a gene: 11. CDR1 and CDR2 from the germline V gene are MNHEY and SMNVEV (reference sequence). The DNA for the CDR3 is TGTGCCAGCAGTTCCGGACTAGCCTCGACAAGGACCCAGTACTTC. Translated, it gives CASSSGLASTRTQYF.

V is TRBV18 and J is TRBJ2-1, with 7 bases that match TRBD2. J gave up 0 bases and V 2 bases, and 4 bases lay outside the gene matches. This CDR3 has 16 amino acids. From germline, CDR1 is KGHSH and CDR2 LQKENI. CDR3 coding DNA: TGTGCCAGCTCACCAGAAGGCGGGAGCTCCTACAATGAGCAGTTCTTC. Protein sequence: CASSPEGGSSYNEQFF.

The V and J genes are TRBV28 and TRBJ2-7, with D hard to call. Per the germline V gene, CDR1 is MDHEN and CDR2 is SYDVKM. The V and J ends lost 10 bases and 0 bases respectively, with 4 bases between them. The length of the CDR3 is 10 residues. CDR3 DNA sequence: TGTGCCACCCTCTCCTACGAGCAGTACTTC. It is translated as CATLSYEQYF.

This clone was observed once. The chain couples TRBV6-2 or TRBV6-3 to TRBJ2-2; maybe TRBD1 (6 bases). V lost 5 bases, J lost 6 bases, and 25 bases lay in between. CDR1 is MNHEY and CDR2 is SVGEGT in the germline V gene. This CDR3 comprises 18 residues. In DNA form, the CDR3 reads TGTGCCAGCAGTCCGGTCCCCGGGACACTAAGGCCCCCCGGGGAGCTGTTTTTT. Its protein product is CASSPVPGTLRPPGELFF.

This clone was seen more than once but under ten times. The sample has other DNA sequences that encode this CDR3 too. CDR3 coding DNA: TGTGCCAGCAGCTTATCGGGGGATAGCAATCAGCCCCAGCATTTT. This codes for CASSLSGDSNQPQHF. The chain carries TRBV7-9 and TRBJ1-5; TRBD1 might be the D (5 bases). The CDR3 length is 15 residues. Trimming cost V 2 bases and J 0 bases, with 8 bases left between them. Germline CDR1 and CDR2: SEHNR and FQNEAQ (reference sequence).

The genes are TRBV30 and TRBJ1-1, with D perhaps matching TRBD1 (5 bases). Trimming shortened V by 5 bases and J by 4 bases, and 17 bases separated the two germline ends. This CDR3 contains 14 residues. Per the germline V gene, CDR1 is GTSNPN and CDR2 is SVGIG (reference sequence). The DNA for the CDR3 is TGTGCCTGGGTTCCGGCGGGGGTGAGCACTGAAGCTTTCTTT. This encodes CAWVPAGVSTEAFF.

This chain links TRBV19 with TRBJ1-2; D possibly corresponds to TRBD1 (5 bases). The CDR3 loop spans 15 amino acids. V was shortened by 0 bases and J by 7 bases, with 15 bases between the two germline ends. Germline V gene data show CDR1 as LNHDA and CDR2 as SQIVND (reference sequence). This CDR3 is CASSIDLLTGGGYTF. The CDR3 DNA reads TGTGCCAGTAGTATAGATCTTTTAACAGGCGGTGGCTACACCTTC. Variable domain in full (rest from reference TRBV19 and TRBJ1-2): DGGITQSPKYLFRKEGQNVTLSCEQNLNHDAMYWYRQDPGQGLRLIYYSQIVNDFQKGDIAEGYSVSREKKESFPLTVTSAQKNPTAFYLCASSIDLLTGGGYTFGSGTRLTVV.

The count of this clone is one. CDR3 region: CAISDSREGGTQYF. As DNA, the CDR3 is TGTGCCATCAGTGACTCTAGGGAGGGTGGGACCCAGTACTTC. V gene TRBV10-3 combines with J gene TRBJ2-5; 7 bases map to TRBD2. After removal of 3 bases from V and 7 bases from J, the junction contained 8 bases not matched to a gene. CDR1 is ENHRY, CDR2 SYGVKD, per germline. The CDR3 sequence is 14 residues long.

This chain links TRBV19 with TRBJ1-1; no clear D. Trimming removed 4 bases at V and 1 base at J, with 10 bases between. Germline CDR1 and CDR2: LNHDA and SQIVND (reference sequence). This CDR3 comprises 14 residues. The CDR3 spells CASSTGRENTEAFF. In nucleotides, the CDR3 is TGTGCCAGTAGTACTGGACGGGAGAACACTGAAGCTTTCTTT.

CDR3 nucleotides: TGTGCCAGCAGCCAAGAGAGACAGCCCCAGCATTTT. Protein product: CASSQERQPQHF. The chain employs TRBV3-1 (or the pseudogene TRBV3-2) and TRBJ1-5; D unresolved. This CDR3 region has 12 residues. With 0 bases removed from V and 7 bases from J, the gap between germline ends came to 4 bases. Per the germline V gene, CDR1 is LGHDT and CDR2 is YNNKEL (reference sequence).

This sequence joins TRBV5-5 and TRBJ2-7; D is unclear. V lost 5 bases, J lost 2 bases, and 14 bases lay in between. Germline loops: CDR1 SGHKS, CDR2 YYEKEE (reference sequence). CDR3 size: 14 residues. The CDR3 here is CASSFPVPPYEQYF. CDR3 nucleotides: TGTGCCAGCAGTTTTCCGGTCCCCCCCTACGAGCAGTACTTC.

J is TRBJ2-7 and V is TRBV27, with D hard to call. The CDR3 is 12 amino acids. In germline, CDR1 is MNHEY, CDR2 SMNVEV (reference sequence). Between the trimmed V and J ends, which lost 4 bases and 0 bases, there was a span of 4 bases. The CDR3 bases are TGTGCCAGCAGTTCTAGCTCCTACGAGCAGTACTTC. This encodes CASSSSSYEQYF.

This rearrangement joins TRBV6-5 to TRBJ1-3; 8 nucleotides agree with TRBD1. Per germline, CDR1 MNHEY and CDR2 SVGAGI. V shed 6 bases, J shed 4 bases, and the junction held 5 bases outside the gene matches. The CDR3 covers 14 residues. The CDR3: CASRLTGGGNTIYF. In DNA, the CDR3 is TGTGCCAGCAGGCTCACAGGGGGAGGAAACACCATATATTTT.